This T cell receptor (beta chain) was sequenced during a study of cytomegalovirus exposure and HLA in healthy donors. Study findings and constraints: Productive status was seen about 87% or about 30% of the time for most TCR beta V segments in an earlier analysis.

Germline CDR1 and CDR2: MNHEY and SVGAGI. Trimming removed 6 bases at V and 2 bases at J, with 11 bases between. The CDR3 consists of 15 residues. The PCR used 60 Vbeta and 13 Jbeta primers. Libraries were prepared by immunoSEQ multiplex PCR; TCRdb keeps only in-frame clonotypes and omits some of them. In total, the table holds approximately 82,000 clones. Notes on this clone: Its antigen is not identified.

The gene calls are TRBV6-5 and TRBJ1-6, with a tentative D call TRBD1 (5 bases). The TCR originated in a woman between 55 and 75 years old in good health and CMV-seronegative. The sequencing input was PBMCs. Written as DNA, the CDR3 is TGTGCCAGCAGGACAGCCAGCCCCTATAATTCACCCCTCCACTTT. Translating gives CASRTASPYNSPLHF.